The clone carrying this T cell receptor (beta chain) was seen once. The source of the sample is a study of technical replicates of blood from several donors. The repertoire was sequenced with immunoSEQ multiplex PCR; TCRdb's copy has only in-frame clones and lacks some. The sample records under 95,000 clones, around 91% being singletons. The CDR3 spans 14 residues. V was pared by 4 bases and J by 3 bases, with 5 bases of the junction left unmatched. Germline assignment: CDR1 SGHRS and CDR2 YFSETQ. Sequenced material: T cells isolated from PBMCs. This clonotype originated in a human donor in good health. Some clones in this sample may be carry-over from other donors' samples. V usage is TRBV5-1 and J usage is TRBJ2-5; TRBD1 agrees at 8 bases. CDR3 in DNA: TGCGCCAGCAGCCCCTGGGACAGGAAAGAGACCCAGTACTTC. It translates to CASSPWDRKETQYF.